A single T cell receptor (beta chain) is shown here with its context. Its antigen is as yet unknown. The data belong to a study of CD8 T cells in ankylosing spondylitis. Whole-study findings and limits: It appeared that ankylosing spondylitis blood was characterized by a TCR beta motif of 8 or 9 highly homologous variants. Disease-associated clones were CD8+ and fairly uncommon in peripheral blood. In ankylosing spondylitis patients, matched synovial fluid reportedly showed significant enrichment of disease-linked clones.

Germline assignment: CDR1 MNHEY and CDR2 SVGAGI. The germline V and J ends were trimmed by 2 bases and 2 bases, with 17 bases remaining between them. The CDR3 has 17 amino acids. Quantitative 5'-RACE with molecular barcodes generated TCR beta libraries. Via MiXCR, TCRdb re-called the 5' RACE reads, giving one row per CDR3 protein. The data contain some 220,000 distinct CDR3 sequences, 7% to 8% of them seen just once; the ten biggest clones take up 13% to 15%. This receptor was identified in a male donor with ankylosing spondylitis. V gene TRBV6-5 combines with J gene TRBJ2-3; D remains unclear. Sequenced sample: blood, either unsorted or a sorted T cell fraction (not recorded which). CDR3 sequence (DNA): TGTGCCAGCAGTTACGGTCTAGGAACCCTTCTCACAGATACGCAGTATTTT. Its protein product is CASSYGLGTLLTDTQYF.